This TCR beta chain was recovered during a study of blood T cell repertoires in COVID-19. The Seattle patients, enrolled during active infection, were followed longitudinally. Original handling: Amplification with reference gene primers provided the estimates of nucleated cell counts. Only in-frame clones appear in the TCRdb table, and some are missing; sequencing was by immunoSEQ multiplex PCR. V, J and clone size are those of that table, while D and trimming were read from the DNA. The table has 300,000 or so clones, 85% to 90% seen once. Sequencing input: peripheral blood. This sequence was found in a woman aged 25 to 45 with COVID-19, enrolled during active disease.

Here the CDR3 reads CASSPWTSGQETQYF. In nucleotides, the CDR3 is TGTGCCAGCAGTCCGTGGACTAGCGGCCAAGAGACCCAGTACTTC. The rearrangement uses TRBV27 and TRBJ2-5; TRBD2 aligns across 10 bases. The CDR3 is 15 residues long. Trimming took 5 bases from V and 1 from J; bases not matched to a gene: 4. Germline V gene lookup returns CDR1 MNHEY and CDR2 SMNVEV (reference sequence).